The 12 T cell receptor beta chains presented below share a single source sample, sequenced in a study of blood T cell repertoires in COVID-19. Libraries were prepared by immunoSEQ multiplex PCR; TCRdb keeps only in-frame clonotypes and omits some of them. The sample lists about 59,000 clones; less than 85% were seen once. Sequencing used peripheral blood. These TCRs come from a human donor in a cohort sampled during active COVID-19.

This chain connects TRBV6-1 to TRBJ1-3; the D gene is possibly TRBD1 (6 bases). The V gene lost 1 base and the J gene lost 3 bases, with 7 bases spanning the gap. This CDR3 region has 14 residues. The germline V gene has CDR1 MNHNS and CDR2 SASEGT. The CDR3 reads CASSEGRGGNTIYF. In DNA form, the CDR3 reads TGTGCCAGCAGTGAAGGCAGGGGTGGAAACACCATATATTTT.

V is TRBV10-3 and J is TRBJ2-7; D gene ambiguous. The CDR3 sequence is 11 residues long. The germline V gene has CDR1 ENHRY and CDR2 SYGVKD. Trimming pared 2 bases from V and 4 bases from J, leaving 3 bases between. Here the CDR3 DNA reads TGTGCCATCAGTGAGGAGTACGAGCAGTACTTC. This encodes CAISEEYEQYF.

This clone has only a few counts. V and J are TRBV28 and TRBJ1-1, with 7 bases matching TRBD1. Germline loops: CDR1 MDHEN, CDR2 SYDVKM. The V and J ends lost 8 bases and 4 bases, in that order; junction bases with no gene match: 4. CDR3 length: 12 residues. Written as DNA, the CDR3 is TGTGCCAGCGAAGACAGGGCCACTGAAGCTTTCTTT. It yields the protein CASEDRATEAFF.

V usage is TRBV4-3 and J usage is TRBJ1-1; the D is unclear. The V end lost 3 bases, the J end lost 2 bases, and 13 bases lay between the germline ends. This CDR3 region has 15 residues. Germline values: CDR1 LGHNA, CDR2 YSLEER. This CDR3 reads CASSQMSTGNTEAFF. The CDR3 DNA reads TGCGCCAGCAGCCAGATGTCGACTGGAAACACTGAAGCTTTCTTT.

This clone was found once. V and J are TRBV18 and TRBJ2-7; D remains unclear. V lost 3 bases and J lost 0, with 9 bases in between. This CDR3 contains 14 residues. Germline V gives CDR1 KGHSH, CDR2 LQKENI. The CDR3 region has the DNA TGTGCCAGCTCACCGGCACAGTTCTCCTACGAGCAGTACTTC. Its protein is CASSPAQFSYEQYF.

The table lists this clone with many counts. This chain joins TRBV27 and TRBJ2-2; tentatively, D is TRBD2 (6 bases). The V and J ends lost 5 bases and 8 bases respectively, with 15 bases between them. The CDR3 contains 14 residues. From germline, CDR1 is MNHEY and CDR2 SMNVEV (reference sequence). The DNA of the CDR3 is TGTGCCAGCAGTGGGACTCGGGACTTTGGGGAGCTGTTTTTT. It codes for CASSGTRDFGELFF.

The DNA of the CDR3 is TGTGCCAGCAGCTCCCCGGGTGGCGGGGAAAAACTGTTTTTT. Encoded protein: CASSSPGGGEKLFF. The chain has TRBV5-4 and TRBJ1-4, with D unresolved. Between the trimmed V and J ends, which lost 3 bases and 8 bases, there was a span of 14 bases. Per germline, CDR1 SGHNT and CDR2 YYREEE (reference sequence). This CDR3 comprises 14 residues.

The chain combines TRBV21-1 with TRBJ1-5. TRBV21-1 is a pseudogene locus. This CDR3 spans 15 amino acids. The CDR3 spells CASARGGRVVEPQHF. CDR3 DNA sequence: TGTGCCAGCGCGAGGGGGGGAAGAGTTGTAGAACCCCAGCATTTT.

This chain links TRBV10-3 with TRBJ2-5; no clear D gene. CDR3 size: 13 residues. V lost 3 bases and J lost 3, with 8 bases in between. Per the germline V gene, CDR1 is ENHRY and CDR2 is SYGVKD. The CDR3 sequence: CAISEGVKETQYF. The CDR3, as DNA: TGTGCCATCAGTGAAGGAGTAAAAGAGACCCAGTACTTC.

This clone was found a few times. The chain has TRBV21-1 and TRBJ2-3; TRBD2, the table's D call, was not compared with the DNA. TRBV21-1 is tagged as a pseudogene. This CDR3 spans 18 amino acids. CDR3 nucleotides: TGTGCCAGCAGCGCAAGGGGGGACCTAGCGGAATTCACAGATACGCAGTATTTT. It yields the protein CASSARGDLAEFTDTQYF.

V and J are TRBV2 and TRBJ2-1, with D possibly TRBD2 on 5 matching bases. V was trimmed by 5 bases and J by 6 bases, leaving 17 bases between them. This CDR3 is built from 15 residues. The germline CDR1 and CDR2 sequences are SNHLY and FYNNEI. CDR3 in amino acids: CASSLFEGEANEQFF. The CDR3 coding sequence is TGTGCCAGCAGTCTTTTTGAGGGAGAGGCCAATGAGCAGTTCTTC.

The chain links TRBV27 to TRBJ2-1; 7 bases match TRBD2. Germline CDR1 MNHEY, CDR2 SMNVEV (reference sequence). This CDR3 comprises 13 residues. V was pared by 3 bases and J by 7 bases, with 3 bases of the junction left unmatched. CDR3 in amino acids: CASSFGAGNEQFF. The DNA for the CDR3 is TGTGCCAGCAGTTTCGGAGCGGGAAATGAGCAGTTCTTC.